One T cell receptor (beta chain) is described in this entry. Its antigen is not known. Germline V gives CDR1 ENHRY, CDR2 SYGVKD. The V gene lost 2 bases and the J gene lost 3 bases, with 11 bases spanning the gap. The CDR3 is 15 residues long. The assay was immunoSEQ multiplex PCR, and TCRdb's table has in-frame clones only and misses some. The data contain some 180,000 clones, over 85% of them singletons. The data originate from a study of T cell responses to AZD1222 COVID-19 vaccine. The study, taken as a whole, reports: Spike-specific TCR breadth rose after two AZD1222 doses, and depth rose as well.

Material: peripheral blood, obtained 28 days after the second dose of the MenACWY control vaccine. The TCR sequence derives from an adult who received the MenACWY meningococcal vaccine as a control. This chain joins TRBV10-3 and TRBJ1-5; no reliable D call. Written as DNA, the CDR3 is TGTGCCATCAGTGAGGGGGAGACCCCCAATCAGCCCCAGCATTTT. This gives the protein CAISEGETPNQPQHF.